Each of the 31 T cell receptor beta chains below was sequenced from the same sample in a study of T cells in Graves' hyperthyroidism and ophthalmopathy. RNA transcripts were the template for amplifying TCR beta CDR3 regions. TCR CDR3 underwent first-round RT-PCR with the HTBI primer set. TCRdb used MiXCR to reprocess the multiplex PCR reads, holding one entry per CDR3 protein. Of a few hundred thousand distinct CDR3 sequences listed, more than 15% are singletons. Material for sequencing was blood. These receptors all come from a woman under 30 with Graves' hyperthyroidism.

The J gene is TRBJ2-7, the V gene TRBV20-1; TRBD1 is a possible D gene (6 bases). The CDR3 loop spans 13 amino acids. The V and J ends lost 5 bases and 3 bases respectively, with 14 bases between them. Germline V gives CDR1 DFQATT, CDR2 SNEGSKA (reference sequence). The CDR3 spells CSALDRGGYEQYF. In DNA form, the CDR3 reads TGCAGTGCTTTGGACAGAGGTGGCTACGAGCAGTACTTC.

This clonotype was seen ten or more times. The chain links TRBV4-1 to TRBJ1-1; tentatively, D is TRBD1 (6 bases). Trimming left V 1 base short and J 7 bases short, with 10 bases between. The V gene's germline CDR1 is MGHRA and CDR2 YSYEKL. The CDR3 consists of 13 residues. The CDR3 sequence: CASSQGPGDEAFF. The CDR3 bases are TGCGCCAGCAGCCAAGGCCCAGGGGATGAAGCTTTCTTT.

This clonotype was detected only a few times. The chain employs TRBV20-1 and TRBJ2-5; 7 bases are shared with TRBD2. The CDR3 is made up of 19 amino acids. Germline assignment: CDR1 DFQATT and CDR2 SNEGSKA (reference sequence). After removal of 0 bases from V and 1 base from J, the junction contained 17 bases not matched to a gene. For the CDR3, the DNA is TGCAGTGCTAGAGATCTCAGGAGCGGGAAAGCGCCATTCCAAGAGACCCAGTACTTC. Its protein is CSARDLRSGKAPFQETQYF.

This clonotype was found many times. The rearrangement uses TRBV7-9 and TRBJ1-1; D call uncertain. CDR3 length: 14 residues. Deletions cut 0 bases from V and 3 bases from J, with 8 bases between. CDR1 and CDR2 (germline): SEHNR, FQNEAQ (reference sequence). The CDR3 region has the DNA TGTGCCAGCAGCTTAGCGCGAAGGGACACTGAAGCTTTCTTT. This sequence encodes CASSLARRDTEAFF.

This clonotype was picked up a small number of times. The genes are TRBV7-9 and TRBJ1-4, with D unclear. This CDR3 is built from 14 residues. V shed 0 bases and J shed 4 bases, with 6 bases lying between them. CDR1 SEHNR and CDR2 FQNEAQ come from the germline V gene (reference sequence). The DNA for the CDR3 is TGTGCCAGCAGCTTAGCTAGTCGTAATGAAAAACTGTTTTTT. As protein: CASSLASRNEKLFF.

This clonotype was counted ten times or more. The CDR3 protein is CASSKASYEQYF. The CDR3 DNA is TGTGCCAGCAGCAAGGCCTCCTACGAGCAGTACTTC. V is TRBV7-2 and J is TRBJ2-7; unclear D gene. V lost 5 bases and J lost 0, with 5 bases in between. Germline assignment: CDR1 SGHTA and CDR2 FQGNSA. The CDR3 loop spans 12 amino acids.

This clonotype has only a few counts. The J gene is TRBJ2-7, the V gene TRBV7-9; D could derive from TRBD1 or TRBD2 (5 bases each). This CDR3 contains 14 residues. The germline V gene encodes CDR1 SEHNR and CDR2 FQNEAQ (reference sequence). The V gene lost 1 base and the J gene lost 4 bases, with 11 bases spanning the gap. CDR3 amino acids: CASSLGRGAYEQYF. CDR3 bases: TGTGCCAGCAGCTTAGGGAGAGGGGCGTACGAGCAGTACTTC. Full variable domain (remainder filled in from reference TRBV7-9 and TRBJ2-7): DTGVSQNPRHKITKRGQNVTFRCDPISEHNRLYWYRQTLGQGPEFLTYFQNEAQLEKSRLLSDRFSAERPKGSFSTLEIQRTEQGDSAMYLCASSLGRGAYEQYFGPGTRLTVT.

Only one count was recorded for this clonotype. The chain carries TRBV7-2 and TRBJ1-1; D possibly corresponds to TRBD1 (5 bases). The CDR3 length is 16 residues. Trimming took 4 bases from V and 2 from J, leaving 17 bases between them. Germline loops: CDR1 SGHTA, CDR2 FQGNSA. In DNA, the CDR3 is TGTGCCAGCAGCTCTAGCTTGGGGGAGCCAAACACTGAAGCTTTCTTT. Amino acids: CASSSSLGEPNTEAFF.

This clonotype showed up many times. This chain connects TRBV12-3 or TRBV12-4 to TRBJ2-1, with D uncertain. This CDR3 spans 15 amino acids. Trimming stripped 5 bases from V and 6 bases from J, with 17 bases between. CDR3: CASSNQGPISNEQFF. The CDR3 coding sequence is TGTGCCAGCAGTAATCAAGGGCCGATATCCAATGAGCAGTTCTTC.

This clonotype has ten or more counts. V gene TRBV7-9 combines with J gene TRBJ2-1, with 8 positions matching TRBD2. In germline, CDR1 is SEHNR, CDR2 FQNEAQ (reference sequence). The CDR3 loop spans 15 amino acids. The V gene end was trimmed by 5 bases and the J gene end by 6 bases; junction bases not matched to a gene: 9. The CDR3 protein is CASSPLAGIGNEQFF. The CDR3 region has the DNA TGTGCCAGCAGCCCATTAGCGGGGATCGGCAATGAGCAGTTCTTC.

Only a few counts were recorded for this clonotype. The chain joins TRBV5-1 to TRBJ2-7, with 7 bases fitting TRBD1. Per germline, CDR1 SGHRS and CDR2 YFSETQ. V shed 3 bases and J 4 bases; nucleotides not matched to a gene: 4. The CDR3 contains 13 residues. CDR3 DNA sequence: TGCGCCAGCAGCTCGACGACAGGGTACGAGCAGTACTTC. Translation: CASSSTTGYEQYF.

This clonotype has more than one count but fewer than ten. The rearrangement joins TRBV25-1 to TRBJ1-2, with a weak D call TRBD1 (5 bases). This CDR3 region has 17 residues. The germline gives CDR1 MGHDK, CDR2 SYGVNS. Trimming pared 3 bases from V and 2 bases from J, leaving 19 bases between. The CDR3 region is CASSDYVLEEGNYGYTF. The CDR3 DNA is TGTGCCAGCAGTGACTACGTTTTAGAGGAGGGGAACTATGGCTACACCTTC.

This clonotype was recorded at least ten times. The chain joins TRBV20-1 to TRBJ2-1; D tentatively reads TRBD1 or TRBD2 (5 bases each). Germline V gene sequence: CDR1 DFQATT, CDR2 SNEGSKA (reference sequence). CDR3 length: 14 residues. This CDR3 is CSVLGAAKYNEQFF. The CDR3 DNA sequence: TGCAGCGTTCTCGGGGCGGCCAAATACAATGAGCAGTTCTTC.

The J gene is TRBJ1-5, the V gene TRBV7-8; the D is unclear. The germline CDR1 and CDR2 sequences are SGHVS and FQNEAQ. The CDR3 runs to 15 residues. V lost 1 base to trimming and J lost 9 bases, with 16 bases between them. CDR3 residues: CASSLVSRPPRPQHF. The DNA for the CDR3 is TGTGCCAGCAGCTTAGTAAGTAGGCCGCCAAGGCCCCAGCATTTT.

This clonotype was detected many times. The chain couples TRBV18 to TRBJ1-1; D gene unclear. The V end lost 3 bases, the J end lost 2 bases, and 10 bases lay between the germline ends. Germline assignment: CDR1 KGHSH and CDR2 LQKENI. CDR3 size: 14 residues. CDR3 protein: CASSPTEVNTEAFF. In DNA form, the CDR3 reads TGTGCCAGCTCACCCACGGAAGTTAACACTGAAGCTTTCTTT.

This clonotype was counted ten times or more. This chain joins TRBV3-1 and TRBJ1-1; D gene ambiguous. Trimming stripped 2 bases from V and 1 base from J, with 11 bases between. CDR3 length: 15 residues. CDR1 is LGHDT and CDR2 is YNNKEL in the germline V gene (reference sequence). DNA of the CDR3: TGTGCCAGCAGCCAATTTTACACGAAGAACACTGAAGCTTTCTTT. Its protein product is CASSQFYTKNTEAFF. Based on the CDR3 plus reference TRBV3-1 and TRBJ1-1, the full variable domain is DTAVSQTPKYLVTQMGNDKSIKCEQNLGHDTMYWYKQDSKKFLKIMFSYNNKELIINETVPNRFSPKSPDKAHLNLHINSLELGDSAVYFCASSQFYTKNTEAFFGQGTRLTVV.

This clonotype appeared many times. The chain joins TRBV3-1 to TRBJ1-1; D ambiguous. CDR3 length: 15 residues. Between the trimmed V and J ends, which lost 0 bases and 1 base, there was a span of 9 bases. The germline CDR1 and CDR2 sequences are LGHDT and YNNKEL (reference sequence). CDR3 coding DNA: TGTGCCAGCAGCCAAGAGGAATGGGGGAACACTGAAGCTTTCTTT. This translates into CASSQEEWGNTEAFF.

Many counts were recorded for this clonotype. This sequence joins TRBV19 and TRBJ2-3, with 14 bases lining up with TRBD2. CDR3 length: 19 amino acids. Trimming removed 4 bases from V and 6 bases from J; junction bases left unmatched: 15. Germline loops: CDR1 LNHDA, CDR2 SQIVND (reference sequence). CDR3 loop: CASSRGLAGDTHMRDTQYF. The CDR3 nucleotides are TGTGCCAGTAGTAGGGGACTAGCGGGAGACACTCACATGAGGGATACGCAGTATTTT.

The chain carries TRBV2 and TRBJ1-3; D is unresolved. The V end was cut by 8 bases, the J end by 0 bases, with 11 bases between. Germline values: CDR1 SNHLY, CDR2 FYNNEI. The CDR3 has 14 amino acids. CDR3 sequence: CASLDRDSGNTIYF. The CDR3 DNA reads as TGTGCCAGCCTCGATAGGGACTCTGGAAACACCATATATTTT.

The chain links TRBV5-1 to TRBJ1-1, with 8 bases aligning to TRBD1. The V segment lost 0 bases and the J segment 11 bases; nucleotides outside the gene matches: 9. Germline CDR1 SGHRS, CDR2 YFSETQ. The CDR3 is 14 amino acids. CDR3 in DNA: TGCGCCAGCAGCTTGGCCGGGCAGGGGGCCGATGCTTTCTTT. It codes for CASSLAGQGADAFF.

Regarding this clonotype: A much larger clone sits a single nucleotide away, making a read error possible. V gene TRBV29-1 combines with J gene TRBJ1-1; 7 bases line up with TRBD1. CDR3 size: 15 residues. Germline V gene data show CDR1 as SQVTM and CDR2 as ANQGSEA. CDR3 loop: CGARDGKGADTEAFF. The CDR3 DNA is TGCGGTGCTAGAGATGGAAAGGGGGCTGACACTGAAGCTTTCTTT.

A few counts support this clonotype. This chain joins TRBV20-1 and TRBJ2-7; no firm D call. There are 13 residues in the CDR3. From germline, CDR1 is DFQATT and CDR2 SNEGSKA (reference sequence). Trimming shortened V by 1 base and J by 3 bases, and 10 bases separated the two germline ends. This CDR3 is CSARGTEIYEQYF. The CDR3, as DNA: TGCAGTGCTAGAGGAACAGAGATCTACGAGCAGTACTTC.

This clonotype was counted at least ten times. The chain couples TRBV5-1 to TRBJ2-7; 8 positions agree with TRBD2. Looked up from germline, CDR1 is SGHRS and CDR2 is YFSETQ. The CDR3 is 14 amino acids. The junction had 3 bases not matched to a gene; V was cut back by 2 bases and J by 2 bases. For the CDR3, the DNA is TGCGCCAGCAGCTTAGCGGGAGCGGCCTACGAGCAGTACTTC. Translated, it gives CASSLAGAAYEQYF.

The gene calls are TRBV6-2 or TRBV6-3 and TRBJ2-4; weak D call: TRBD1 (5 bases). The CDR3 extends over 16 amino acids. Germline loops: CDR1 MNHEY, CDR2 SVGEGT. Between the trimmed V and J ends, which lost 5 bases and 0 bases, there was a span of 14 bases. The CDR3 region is CASSGADTQAKNIQYF. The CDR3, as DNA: TGTGCCAGCAGTGGGGCCGACACGCAAGCCAAAAACATTCAGTACTTC.

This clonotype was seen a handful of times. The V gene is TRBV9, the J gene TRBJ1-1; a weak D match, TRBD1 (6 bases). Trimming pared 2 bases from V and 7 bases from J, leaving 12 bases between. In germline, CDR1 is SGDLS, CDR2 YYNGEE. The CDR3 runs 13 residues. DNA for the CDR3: TGTGCCAGCAGCGTTGAGGACAGCCGTGAAGCTTTCTTT. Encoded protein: CASSVEDSREAFF.

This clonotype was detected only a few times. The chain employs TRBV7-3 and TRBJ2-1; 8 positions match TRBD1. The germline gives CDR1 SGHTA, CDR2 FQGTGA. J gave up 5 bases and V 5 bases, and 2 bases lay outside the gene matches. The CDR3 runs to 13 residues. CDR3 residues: CASSQDRDNEQFF. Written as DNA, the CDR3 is TGTGCCAGCAGCCAGGACAGGGACAATGAGCAGTTCTTC. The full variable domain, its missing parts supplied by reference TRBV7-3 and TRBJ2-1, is GAGVSQTPSNKVTEKGKYVELRCDPISGHTALYWYRQSLGQGPEFLIYFQGTGAADDSGLPNDRFFAVRPEGSVSTLKIQRTERGDSAVYLCASSQDRDNEQFFGPGTRLTVL.

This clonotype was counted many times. DNA of the CDR3: TGTGCCAGCAGTCCAAAAGAGCAGCTCAATACGCAGTATTTT. Translating gives CASSPKEQLNTQYF. This chain links TRBV6-1 with TRBJ2-3; D is uncertain. Trimming shortened V by 5 bases and J by 7 bases, and 16 bases separated the two germline ends. CDR3 length equals 14 residues. The germline gives CDR1 MNHNS, CDR2 SASEGT.

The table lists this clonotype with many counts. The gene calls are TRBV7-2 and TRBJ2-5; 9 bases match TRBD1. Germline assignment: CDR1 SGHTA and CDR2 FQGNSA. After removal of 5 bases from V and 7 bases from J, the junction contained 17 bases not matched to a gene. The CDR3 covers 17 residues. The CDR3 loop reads CASSPTQGAQDWGTQYF. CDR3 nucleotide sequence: TGTGCCAGCAGCCCCACACAGGGGGCGCAGGATTGGGGGACCCAGTACTTC.

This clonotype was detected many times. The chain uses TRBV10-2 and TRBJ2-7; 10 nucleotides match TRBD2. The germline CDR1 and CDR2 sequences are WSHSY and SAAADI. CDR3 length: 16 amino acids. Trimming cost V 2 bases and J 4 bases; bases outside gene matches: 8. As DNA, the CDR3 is TGCGCCAGCAGTGAGGGTCCGGGACTAGCGTCATACGAGCAGTACTTC. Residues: CASSEGPGLASYEQYF.

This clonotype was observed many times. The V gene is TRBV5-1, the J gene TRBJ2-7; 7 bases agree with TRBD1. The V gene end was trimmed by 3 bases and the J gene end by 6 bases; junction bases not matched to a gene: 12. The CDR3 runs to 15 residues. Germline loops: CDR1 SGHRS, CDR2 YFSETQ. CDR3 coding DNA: TGCGCCAGCAGCTCCGACAGGGATGCCGTCCGCGAGCAGTACTTC. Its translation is CASSSDRDAVREQYF.

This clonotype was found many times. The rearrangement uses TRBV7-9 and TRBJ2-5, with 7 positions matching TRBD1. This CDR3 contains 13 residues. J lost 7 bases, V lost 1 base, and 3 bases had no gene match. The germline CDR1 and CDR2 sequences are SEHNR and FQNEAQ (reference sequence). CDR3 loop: CASSLGQGLTQYF. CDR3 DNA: TGTGCCAGCAGCTTAGGACAGGGTTTGACCCAGTACTTC.